In this sample, the clone carrying this T cell receptor (beta chain) turned up a few times. What it binds is not known. Germline V lookup: CDR1 SGDLS, CDR2 YYNGEE. There are 15 residues in the CDR3. V gave up 0 bases and J gave up 1 base, with 10 bases separating them. A J-beta primer mix and a sample-barcoded 5' primer were used in a second PCR of about 6 to 12 cycles. Sequencing recovered at least 2.5 million CDR3-containing paired-end reads from each sample. TCRdb fed the 5' RACE reads into MiXCR, producing one record per CDR3 protein. The table has some 760,000 distinct CDR3 sequences, roughly 25% seen once. These data belong to a study of blood T cells in healthy people across ages. Overall study results and limits: A roughly linear age-dependent decrease characterized TCR beta diversity per million T cells.

In addition, the sample was reused for a study of T cells of mothers and their children.

Sample: blood. The clonotype was recovered from a boy aged 5-17 years in good health. This chain connects TRBV9 to TRBJ1-1; D ambiguous. The CDR3 DNA reads as TGTGCCAGCAGCGTAGGAATCGGAAAGAACACTGAAGCTTTCTTT. It specifies CASSVGIGKNTEAFF.